This T cell receptor (beta chain) derives from a study of breast tumors, draining lymph nodes, adjacent tissues. Breast cancer patients provided tissue from their axillary draining lymph nodes. CDR1 is MNHEY and CDR2 is SVGAGI in the germline V gene. There are 14 residues in the CDR3. V was pared by 6 bases and J by 5 bases, with 13 bases between. This clonotype was counted many times. Its antigen is not known. Whole-study findings and limits: Data fit most tumor T cells coming from lymph node, expanding in tumor. Luminal-like breast cancer showed significantly higher tumor–nontumor repertoire similarity than basal-like. Tumor T cell lymph node origin was a supported hypothesis, not proven. Tumor repertoires ranked between lymph nodes and nontumor tissue in diversity, with V and J gene preferences.

TCRdb re-derived calls from the multiplex PCR reads in MiXCR, one entry per CDR3 protein. The sample lists some 120,000 distinct CDR3 sequences, less than 20% seen once, with less than 4% in the top ten. The clonotype was recovered from a female donor with breast cancer. Some clones in this sample may be carry-over from other donors' samples. The sequenced material came from axillary lymph node tissue. The J gene is TRBJ1-4, the V gene TRBV6-5; TRBD1 is a possible D gene (5 bases). The CDR3 nucleotides read TGTGCCAGCAGCCGGGGACGGGGGAATGAAAAACTGTTTTTT. Translated: CASSRGRGNEKLFF.